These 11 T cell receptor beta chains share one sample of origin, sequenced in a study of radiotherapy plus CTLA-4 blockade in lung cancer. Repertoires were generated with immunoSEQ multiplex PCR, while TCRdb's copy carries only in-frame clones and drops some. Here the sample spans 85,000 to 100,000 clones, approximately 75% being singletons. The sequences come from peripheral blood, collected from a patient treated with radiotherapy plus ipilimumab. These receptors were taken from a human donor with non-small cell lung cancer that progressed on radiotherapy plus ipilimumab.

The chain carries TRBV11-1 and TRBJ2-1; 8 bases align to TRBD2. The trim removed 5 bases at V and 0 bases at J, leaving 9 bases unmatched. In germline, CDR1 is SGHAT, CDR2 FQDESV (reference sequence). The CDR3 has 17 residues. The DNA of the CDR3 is TGTGCCAGCAGCCCCGAGCGGGGGCGTAGCTCCTACAATGAGCAGTTCTTC. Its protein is CASSPERGRSSYNEQFF. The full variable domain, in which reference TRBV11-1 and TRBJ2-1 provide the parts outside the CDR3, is EAEVAQSPRYKITEKSQAVAFWCDPISGHATLYWYRQILGQGPELLVQFQDESVVDDSQLPKDRFSAERLKGVDSTLKIQPAELGDSAMYLCASSPERGRSSYNEQFFGPGTRLTVL.

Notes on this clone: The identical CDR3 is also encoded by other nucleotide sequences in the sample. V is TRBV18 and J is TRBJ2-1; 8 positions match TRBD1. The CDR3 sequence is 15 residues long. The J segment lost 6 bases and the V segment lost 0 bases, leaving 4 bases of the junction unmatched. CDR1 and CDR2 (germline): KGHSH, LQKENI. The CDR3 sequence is CASSPPDRAGNEQFF. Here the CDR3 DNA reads TGTGCCAGCTCACCACCGGACAGGGCAGGCAATGAGCAGTTCTTC. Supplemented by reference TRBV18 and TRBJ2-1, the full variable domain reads NAGVMQNPRHLVRRRGQEARLRCSPMKGHSHVYWYRQLPEEGLKFMVYLQKENIIDESGMPKERFSAEFPKEGPSILRIQQVVRGDSAAYFCASSPPDRAGNEQFFGPGTRLTVL.

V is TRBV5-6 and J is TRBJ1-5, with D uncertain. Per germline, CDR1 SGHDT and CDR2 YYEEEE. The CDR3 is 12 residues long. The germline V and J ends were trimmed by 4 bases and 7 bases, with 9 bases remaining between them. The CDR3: CASSLPGQPQHF. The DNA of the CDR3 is TGTGCCAGCAGCCTCCCCGGGCAGCCCCAGCATTTT.

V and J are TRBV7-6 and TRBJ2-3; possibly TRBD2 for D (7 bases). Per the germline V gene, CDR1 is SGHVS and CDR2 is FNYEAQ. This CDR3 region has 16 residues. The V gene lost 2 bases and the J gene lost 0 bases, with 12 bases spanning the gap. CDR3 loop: CASSLKGGISTDTQYF. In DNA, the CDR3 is TGTGCCAGCAGCTTAAAGGGGGGGATAAGCACAGATACGCAGTATTTT.

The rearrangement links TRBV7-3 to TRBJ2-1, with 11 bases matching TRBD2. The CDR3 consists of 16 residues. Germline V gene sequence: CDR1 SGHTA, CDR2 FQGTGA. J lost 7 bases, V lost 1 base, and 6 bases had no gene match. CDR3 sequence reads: CASSLRIAGGRNEQFF. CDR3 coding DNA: TGTGCCAGCAGCTTAAGAATAGCGGGGGGGCGGAATGAGCAGTTCTTC.

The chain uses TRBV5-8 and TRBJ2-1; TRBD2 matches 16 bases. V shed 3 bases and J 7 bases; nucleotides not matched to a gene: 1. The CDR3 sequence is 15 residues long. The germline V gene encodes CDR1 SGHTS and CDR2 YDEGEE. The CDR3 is CASSWGLAGGNEQFF. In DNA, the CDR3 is TGTGCCAGCAGCTGGGGACTAGCGGGGGGGAATGAGCAGTTCTTC.

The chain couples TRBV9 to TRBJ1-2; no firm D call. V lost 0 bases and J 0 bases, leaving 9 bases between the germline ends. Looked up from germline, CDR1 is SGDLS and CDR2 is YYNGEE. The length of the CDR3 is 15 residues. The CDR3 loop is CASSVAESANYGYTF. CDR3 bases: TGTGCCAGCAGCGTAGCTGAGTCAGCTAACTATGGCTACACCTTC.

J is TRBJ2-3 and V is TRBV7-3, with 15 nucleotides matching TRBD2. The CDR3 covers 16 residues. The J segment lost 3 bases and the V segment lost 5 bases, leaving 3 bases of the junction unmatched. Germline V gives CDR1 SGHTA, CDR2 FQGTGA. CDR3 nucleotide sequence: TGTGCCAGCAGCCCCGGACTAGCGGGGGGGACAGATACGCAGTATTTT. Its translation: CASSPGLAGGTDTQYF.

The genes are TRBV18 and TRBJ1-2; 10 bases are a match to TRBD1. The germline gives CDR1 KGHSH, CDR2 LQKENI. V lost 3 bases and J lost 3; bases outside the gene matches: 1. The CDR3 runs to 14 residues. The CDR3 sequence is CASSPGQGDYGYTF. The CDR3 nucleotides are TGTGCCAGCTCACCCGGACAGGGGGACTATGGCTACACCTTC. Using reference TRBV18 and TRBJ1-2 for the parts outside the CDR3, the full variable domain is NAGVMQNPRHLVRRRGQEARLRCSPMKGHSHVYWYRQLPEEGLKFMVYLQKENIIDESGMPKERFSAEFPKEGPSILRIQQVVRGDSAAYFCASSPGQGDYGYTFGSGTRLTVV.

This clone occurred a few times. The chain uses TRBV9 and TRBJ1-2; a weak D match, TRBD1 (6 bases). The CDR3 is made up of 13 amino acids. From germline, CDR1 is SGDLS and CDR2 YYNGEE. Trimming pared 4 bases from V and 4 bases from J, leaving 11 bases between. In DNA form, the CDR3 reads TGTGCCAGCAGCAGTCAGGGGTCCTATGGCTACACCTTC. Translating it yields CASSSQGSYGYTF.

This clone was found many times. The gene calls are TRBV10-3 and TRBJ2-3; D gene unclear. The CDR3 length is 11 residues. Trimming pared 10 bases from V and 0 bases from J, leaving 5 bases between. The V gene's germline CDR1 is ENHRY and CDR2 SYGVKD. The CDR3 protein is CATESTDTQYF. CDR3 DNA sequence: TGTGCCACCGAAAGCACAGATACGCAGTATTTT.